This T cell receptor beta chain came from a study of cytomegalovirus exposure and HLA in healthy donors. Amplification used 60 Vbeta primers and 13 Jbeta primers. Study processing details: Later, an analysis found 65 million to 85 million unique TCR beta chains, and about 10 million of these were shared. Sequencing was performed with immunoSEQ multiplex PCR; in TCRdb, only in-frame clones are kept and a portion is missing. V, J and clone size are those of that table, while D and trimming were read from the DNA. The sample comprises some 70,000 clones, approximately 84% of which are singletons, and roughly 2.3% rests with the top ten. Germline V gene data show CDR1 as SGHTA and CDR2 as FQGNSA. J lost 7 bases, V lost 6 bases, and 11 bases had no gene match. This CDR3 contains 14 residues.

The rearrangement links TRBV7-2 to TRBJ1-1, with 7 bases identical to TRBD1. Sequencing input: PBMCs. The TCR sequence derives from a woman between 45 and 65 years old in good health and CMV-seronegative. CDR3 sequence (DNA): TGTGCCAGCAGAGGACGGGACAGCGGGTTTGAAGCTTTCTTT. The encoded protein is CASRGRDSGFEAFF. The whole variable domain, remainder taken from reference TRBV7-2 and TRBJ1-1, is GAGVSQSPSNKVTEKGKDVELRCDPISGHTALYWYRQSLGQGLEFLIYFQGNSAPDKSGLPSDRFSAERTGGSVSTLTIQRTQQEDSAVYLCASRGRDSGFEAFFGQGTRLTVV.